This T cell receptor beta chain is from a study of blood T cells in healthy people across ages. CDR1 is DFQATT and CDR2 is SNEGSKA in the germline V gene (reference sequence). Trimming took 4 bases from V and 7 from J; bases not matched to a gene: 6. CDR3 length: 13 residues. Samples had at least 7 million PBMCs isolated from them. A second about 6 to 11 cycle PCR used barcoded and J-beta primers. MiXCR, applied by TCRdb to the 5' RACE reads, yields one record per CDR3 protein. The sample holds hundreds of thousands of distinct CDR3 sequences, more than 20% seen once. This rearrangement joins TRBV20-1 to TRBJ2-2; 7 positions agree with TRBD1. The receptor was isolated from a man between 65 and 80 years old in good health. Sequencing input: blood. CDR3 protein: CSATRQGHGELFF. For the CDR3, the DNA is TGCAGTGCTACGAGACAGGGCCACGGGGAGCTGTTTTTT.